These T cell receptor beta chains were read from a single sample in a study of blood T cell repertoires in COVID-19. Only in-frame clones appear in the TCRdb table, and some are missing; sequencing was by immunoSEQ multiplex PCR. The table records about 45,000 clones, around 81% of them present only once. Sequencing input: peripheral blood. Source of these receptors: a man aged 50 to 59 with active COVID-19. The CDR3 runs from the conserved cysteine through the conserved F or W. The D gene is left open where the match is weak. Clone size, where shown, is once, few, many, or a class for clones that have expanded.

D	size	V	J	CDR3	DNA
-	-	TRBV9	TRBJ1-2	CASSVAPYGYTF	TGTGCCAGCAGCGTAGCTCCCTATGGCTACACCTTC
-	-	TRBV4-2	TRBJ2-3	CASSVARQDTDTQYF	TGTGCCAGCAGCGTCGCCAGGCAGGACACAGATACGCAGTATTTT
-	-	TRBV11-3	TRBJ2-1	CASTGDNEQFF	TGTGCCAGCACCGGGGACAATGAGCAGTTCTTC
-	-	TRBV19	TRBJ2-5	CASSLGQNVIETQYF	TGTGCCAGTAGTTTAGGACAGAACGTCATAGAGACCCAGTACTTC
-	-	TRBV19	TRBJ2-1	CASSIAGLSYNEQFF	TGTGCCAGTAGTATAGCGGGACTTTCCTACAATGAGCAGTTCTTC
TRBD1	-	TRBV11-2	TRBJ1-6	CASSSWTGNSPLHF	TGTGCCAGCAGCTCTTGGACAGGCAATTCACCCCTCCACTTT
-	-	TRBV3-1/TRBV3-2	TRBJ1-2	CASSQDGAGAIYGYTF	TGTGCCAGCAGCCAAGATGGGGCAGGGGCTATCTATGGCTACACCTTC
-	-	TRBV10-3	TRBJ1-1	CAISAPSGMNTEAFF	TGTGCCATCAGTGCTCCATCCGGGATGAACACTGAAGCTTTCTTT
-	-	TRBV7-8	TRBJ1-5	CASSLGGQSNQPQHF	TGTGCCAGCAGCTTAGGTGGACAGAGCAATCAGCCCCAGCATTTT
TRBD2	once	TRBV14	TRBJ2-1	CASSQDETSGFSYNEQFF	TGTGCCAGCAGCCAAGATGAGACTAGCGGGTTCTCCTACAATGAGCAGTTCTTC
TRBD1	-	TRBV19	TRBJ1-2	CASSSRTGSSYGYTF	TGTGCCAGTAGTTCCCGGACAGGGAGCTCCTATGGCTACACCTTC
-	-	TRBV28	TRBJ2-7	CASSLSRGRSSYEQYF	TGTGCCAGCAGTTTATCCAGGGGACGGAGCTCCTACGAGCAGTACTTC
TRBD1	-	TRBV6-2/TRBV6-3	TRBJ2-1	CASSYSVQGARGEQFF	TGTGCCAGCAGTTACTCCGTGCAGGGGGCTAGGGGTGAGCAGTTCTTC
-	-	TRBV18	TRBJ1-1	CASSPQQEDPEAFF	TGTGCCAGCTCACCCCAGCAGGAGGACCCTGAAGCTTTCTTT
-	-	TRBV28	TRBJ1-1	CASSLEIPNEAFF	TGTGCCAGCAGTTTAGAGATCCCTAATGAAGCTTTCTTT
-	-	TRBV5-1	TRBJ2-7	CASSFSHTAYEQYF	TGCGCCAGCAGCTTCTCACACACCGCCTACGAGCAGTACTTC
TRBD1	-	TRBV7-2	TRBJ2-7	CASSLTGTGYGDEQYF	TGTGCCAGCAGTCTTACCGGGACAGGGTATGGAGACGAGCAGTACTTC
TRBD1	-	TRBV28	TRBJ2-2	CASSPQGAGAGELFF	TGTGCCAGCAGTCCACAGGGGGCTGGAGCCGGGGAGCTGTTTTTT
-	-	TRBV7-3	TRBJ1-5	CASSTTASNQPQHF	TGTGCCAGCAGCACGACAGCCAGCAATCAGCCCCAGCATTTT
-	-	TRBV5-6	TRBJ2-5	CASSLVSGGGETQYF	TGTGCCAGCAGCTTGGTATCGGGGGGCGGAGAGACCCAGTACTTC
TRBD2	once	TRBV11-3	TRBJ2-3	CASSLTSSTDTQYF	TGTGCCAGCAGCCTGACTAGCTCCACAGATACGCAGTATTTT
-	-	TRBV12-3/TRBV12-4	TRBJ1-5	CASSASVVQPQHF	TGTGCCAGCAGCGCTTCGGTCGTCCAGCCCCAGCATTTT
-	-	TRBV5-8	TRBJ2-7	CASSLDGAGVYEQYF	TGTGCCAGCAGCTTGGACGGTGCAGGGGTCTACGAGCAGTACTTC
TRBD2	-	TRBV19	TRBJ2-3	CASRGAGGADTQYF	TGTGCCAGTAGGGGAGCGGGGGGGGCAGATACGCAGTATTTT
-	-	TRBV5-4	TRBJ2-5	CASSLAAAGLQETQYF	TGTGCCAGCAGCTTGGCCGCGGCGGGCCTCCAAGAGACCCAGTACTTC
-	few	TRBV5-1	TRBJ1-2	CASSPDTYGYTF	TGCGCCAGCAGCCCGGACACTTATGGCTACACCTTC
-	-	TRBV24-1	TRBJ2-7	CATSPGINTYEQYF	TGTGCCACCAGTCCCGGGATAAATACCTACGAGCAGTACTTC
TRBD2	-	TRBV6-2/TRBV6-3	TRBJ2-3	CASSPSGGASDTQYF	TGTGCCAGCAGCCCTAGCGGGGGGGCCTCAGATACGCAGTATTTT
TRBD2	-	TRBV11-3	TRBJ2-3	CASSLDGTSLDTQYF	TGTGCCAGCAGCTTAGATGGGACTAGCTTGGATACGCAGTATTTT
-	-	TRBV5-1	TRBJ1-6	CASSLVGPGNSPLHF	TGCGCCAGCAGCTTGGTGGGTCCCGGGAATTCACCCCTCCACTTT